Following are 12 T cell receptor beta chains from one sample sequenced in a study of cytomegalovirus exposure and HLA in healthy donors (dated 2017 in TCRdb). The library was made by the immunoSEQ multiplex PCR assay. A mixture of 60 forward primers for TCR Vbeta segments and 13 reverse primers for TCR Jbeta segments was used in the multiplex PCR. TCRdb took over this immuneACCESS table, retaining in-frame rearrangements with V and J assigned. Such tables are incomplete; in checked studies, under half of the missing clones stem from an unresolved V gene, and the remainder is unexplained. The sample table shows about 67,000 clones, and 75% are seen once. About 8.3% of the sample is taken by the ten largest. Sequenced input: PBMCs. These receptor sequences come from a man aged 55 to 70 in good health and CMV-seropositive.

CDR3 loop: CASSWTGGTYNEQFF. CDR3 bases: TGTGCCAGCTCATGGACAGGGGGGACCTACAATGAGCAGTTCTTC. This chain links TRBV18 with TRBJ2-1, with 10 bases that match TRBD1. J lost 2 bases, V lost 5 bases, and 3 bases had no gene match. This CDR3 comprises 15 residues. Germline values: CDR1 KGHSH, CDR2 LQKENI.

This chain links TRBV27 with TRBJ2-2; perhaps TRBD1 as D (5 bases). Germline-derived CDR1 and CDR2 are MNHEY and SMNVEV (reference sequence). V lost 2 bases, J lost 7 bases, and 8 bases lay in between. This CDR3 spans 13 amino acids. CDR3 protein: CASSLKGIGELFF. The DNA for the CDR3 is TGTGCCAGCAGTTTAAAGGGGATCGGGGAGCTGTTTTTT.

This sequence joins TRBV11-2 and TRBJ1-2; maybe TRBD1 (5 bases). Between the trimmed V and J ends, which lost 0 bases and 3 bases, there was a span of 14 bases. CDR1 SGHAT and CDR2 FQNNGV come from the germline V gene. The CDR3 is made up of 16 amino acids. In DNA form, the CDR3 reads TGTGCCAGCAGCTTAGAATTCTCGGGGGACTACTATGGCTACACCTTC. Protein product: CASSLEFSGDYYGYTF.

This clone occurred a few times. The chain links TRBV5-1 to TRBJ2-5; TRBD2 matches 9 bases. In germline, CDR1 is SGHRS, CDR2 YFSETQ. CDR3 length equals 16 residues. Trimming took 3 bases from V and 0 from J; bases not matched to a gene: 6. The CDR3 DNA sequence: TGCGCCAGCAGCTACATAGCGGGAGCTAACCAAGAGACCCAGTACTTC. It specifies CASSYIAGANQETQYF. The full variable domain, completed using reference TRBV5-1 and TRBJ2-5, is KAGVTQTPRYLIKTRGQQVTLSCSPISGHRSVSWYQQTPGQGLQFLFEYFSETQRNKGNFPGRFSGRQFSNSRSEMNVSTLELGDSALYLCASSYIAGANQETQYFGPGTRLLVL.

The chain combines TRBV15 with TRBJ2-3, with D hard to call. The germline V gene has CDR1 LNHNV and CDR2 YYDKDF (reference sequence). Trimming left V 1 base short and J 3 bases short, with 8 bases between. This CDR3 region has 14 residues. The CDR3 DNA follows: TGTGCCACCAGCAGAGTCTTTGAGACAGATACGCAGTATTTT. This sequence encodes CATSRVFETDTQYF.

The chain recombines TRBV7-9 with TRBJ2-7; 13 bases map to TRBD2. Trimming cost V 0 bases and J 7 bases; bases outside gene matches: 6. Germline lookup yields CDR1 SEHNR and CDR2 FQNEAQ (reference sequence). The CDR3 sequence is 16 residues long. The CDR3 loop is CASSLALAGGPGEQYF. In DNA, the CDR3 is TGTGCCAGCAGCTTAGCACTAGCGGGAGGGCCGGGGGAGCAGTACTTC.

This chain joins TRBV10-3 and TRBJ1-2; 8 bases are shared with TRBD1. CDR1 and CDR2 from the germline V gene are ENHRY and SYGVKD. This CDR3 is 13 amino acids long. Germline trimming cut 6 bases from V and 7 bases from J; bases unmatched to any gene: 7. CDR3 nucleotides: TGTGCCATCAGCCGTGGACAGGGAACTGGCTACACCTTC. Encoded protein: CAISRGQGTGYTF.

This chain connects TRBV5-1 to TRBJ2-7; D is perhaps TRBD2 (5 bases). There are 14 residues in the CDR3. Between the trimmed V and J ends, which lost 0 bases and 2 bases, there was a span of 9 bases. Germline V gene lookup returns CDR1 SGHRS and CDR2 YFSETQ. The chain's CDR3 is CASSLGGRTYEQYF. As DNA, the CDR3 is TGCGCCAGCAGCTTGGGAGGGCGGACCTACGAGCAGTACTTC.

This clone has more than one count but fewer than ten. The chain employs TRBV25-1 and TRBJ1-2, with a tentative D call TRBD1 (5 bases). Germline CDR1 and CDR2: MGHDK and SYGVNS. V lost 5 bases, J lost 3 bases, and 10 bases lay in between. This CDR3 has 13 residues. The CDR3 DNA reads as TGTGCCAGCAGTAAGGGGTGGGACTATGGCTACACCTTC. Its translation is CASSKGWDYGYTF.

CDR3 sequence: CASSLAETGAGETQYF. DNA of the CDR3: TGTGCCAGCAGCTTGGCCGAGACAGGGGCTGGAGAGACCCAGTACTTC. The J gene is TRBJ2-5, the V gene TRBV5-8; 8 bases line up with TRBD1. Germline V gene lookup returns CDR1 SGHTS and CDR2 YDEGEE. J gave up 4 bases and V 0 bases, and 8 bases lay outside the gene matches. This CDR3 comprises 16 residues.

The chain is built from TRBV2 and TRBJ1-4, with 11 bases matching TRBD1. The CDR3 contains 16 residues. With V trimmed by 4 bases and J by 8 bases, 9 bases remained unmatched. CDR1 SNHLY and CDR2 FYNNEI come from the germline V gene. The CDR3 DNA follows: TGTGCCAGCAGTGTTAACCGGGACAGGGGGAAGGAAAAACTGTTTTTT. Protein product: CASSVNRDRGKEKLFF.

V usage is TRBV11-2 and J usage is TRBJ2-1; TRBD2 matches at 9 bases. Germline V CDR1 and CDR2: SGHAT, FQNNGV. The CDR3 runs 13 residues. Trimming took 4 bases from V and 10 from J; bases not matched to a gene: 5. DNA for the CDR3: TGTGCCAGCAGCTCGGTTCTAGCGGGGGAGCAGTTCTTC. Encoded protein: CASSSVLAGEQFF. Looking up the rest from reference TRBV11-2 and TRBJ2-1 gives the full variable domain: EAGVAQSPRYKIIEKRQSVAFWCNPISGHATLYWYQQILGQGPKLLIQFQNNGVVDDSQLPKDRFSAERLKGVDSTLKIQPAKLEDSAVYLCASSSVLAGEQFFGPGTRLTVL.